The 25 T cell receptor beta chains in this list originate from one sample, sequenced in a study of T-cell reconstitution after alpha-beta-depleted transplantation in children. This sample's TCRbeta library carried unique molecular identifier barcodes. Each CDR3 protein gets one entry after TCRdb re-called the PCR reads with MiXCR. This table holds around 450,000 distinct CDR3 sequences, roughly 10% found once. The sample in question was PBMCs, obtained before TCRalphabeta/CD19-depleted stem cell transplant. The receptor set was obtained from a child aged 2 to 10 with inherited bone marrow failure, due to receive a stem cell transplant.

This clonotype has a count of ten or more. J is TRBJ2-7 and V is TRBV5-1, with 8 bases aligning to TRBD1. This CDR3 contains 13 residues. Trimming removed 6 bases from V and 3 bases from J; junction bases left unmatched: 5. Germline V gene lookup returns CDR1 SGHRS and CDR2 YFSETQ. The CDR3 DNA is TGCGCCAGCAACCCAGGGGGCCGCTACGAGCAGTACTTC. It specifies CASNPGGRYEQYF.

This clonotype has just a few counts. CDR3 in DNA: TGTGCCAGCTCACCCCCGGGACAGGGGGCTGATGGCTACACCTTC. This sequence encodes CASSPPGQGADGYTF. This sequence joins TRBV18 and TRBJ1-2, with 12 positions matching TRBD1. Germline CDR1 and CDR2: KGHSH and LQKENI. Trimming at V came to 3 bases and at J to 6 bases, leaving 5 bases not matched to a gene. CDR3 size: 15 residues.

This clonotype was recorded many times. This sequence joins TRBV20-1 and TRBJ2-7; D is uncertain. This CDR3 is 12 amino acids long. Trimming shortened V by 1 base and J by 6 bases, and 10 bases separated the two germline ends. Germline lookup yields CDR1 DFQATT and CDR2 SNEGSKA (reference sequence). In DNA, the CDR3 is TGCAGTGCTAGAGTGAAAGTCGGCGAGCAGTACTTC. Its translation: CSARVKVGEQYF.

This clonotype was seen a few times. This chain connects TRBV11-2 to TRBJ2-3; D ambiguous. V gave up 0 bases and J gave up 4 bases, with 5 bases separating them. CDR3 length: 13 amino acids. Germline lookup yields CDR1 SGHAT and CDR2 FQNNGV. This CDR3 is CASSLELADTQYF. As DNA, the CDR3 is TGTGCCAGCAGCTTAGAACTTGCAGATACGCAGTATTTT.

Ten or more counts support this clonotype. The chain carries TRBV9 and TRBJ1-3, with TRBD1 matching 8 bases. Looked up from germline, CDR1 is SGDLS and CDR2 is YYNGEE. The CDR3 sequence is 14 residues long. V lost 5 bases, J lost 2 bases, and 3 bases stayed unmatched. The CDR3 region is CASSMTGAGNTIYF. Written as DNA, the CDR3 is TGTGCCAGCAGTATGACAGGGGCTGGAAACACCATATATTTT.

Ten or more counts support this clonotype. V gene TRBV5-1 combines with J gene TRBJ2-7; D is uncertain. The CDR3 totals 13 residues. Germline CDR1 SGHRS, CDR2 YFSETQ. Trimming removed 5 bases at V and 0 bases at J, with 9 bases between. DNA of the CDR3: TGCGCCAGCAGTTCAGGCCTCTCCTACGAGCAGTACTTC. It is translated as CASSSGLSYEQYF.

This chain uses TRBV24-1 with TRBJ2-1; 13 nucleotides align to TRBD2. V gave up 9 bases and J gave up 4 bases; unmatched junction bases: 11. CDR1 and CDR2 (germline): KGHDR, SFDVKD. The CDR3 length is 17 residues. CDR3 coding DNA: TGTGCCACCTCGACTTCAACTAGCGGGAGGGGTTACAATGAGCAGTTCTTC. This codes for CATSTSTSGRGYNEQFF.

This clonotype has only a few counts. The CDR3 region has the DNA TGCGCCAGCAGCCAAGATCGAGCCGGGGGATTCTACGAGCAGTACTTC. As protein: CASSQDRAGGFYEQYF. The chain carries TRBV4-1 and TRBJ2-7, with D maybe TRBD2 (6 bases). The V and J ends lost 0 bases and 3 bases respectively, with 15 bases between them. There are 16 residues in the CDR3. Looked up from germline, CDR1 is MGHRA and CDR2 is YSYEKL.

This clonotype was counted only a few times. The V call is TRBV18, the J call TRBJ2-1; tentative D call: TRBD2 (5 bases). The germline CDR1 and CDR2 sequences are KGHSH and LQKENI. This CDR3 contains 15 residues. Trimming left V 4 bases short and J 8 bases short, with 18 bases between. CDR3 nucleotides: TGTGCCAGCTCACTAAACCGAGCCCTGGGAGATGAGCAGTTCTTC. Translating it yields CASSLNRALGDEQFF.

This clonotype has just a few counts. The J gene is TRBJ1-2, the V gene TRBV4-3; no clear D. Germline V gives CDR1 LGHNA, CDR2 YSLEER. This CDR3 region has 14 residues. Trimming cost V 2 bases and J 7 bases, with 14 bases left between them. The CDR3 here is CASSQKTEPGGYTF. CDR3 nucleotide sequence: TGCGCCAGCAGCCAAAAGACGGAGCCTGGTGGCTACACCTTC.

This clonotype was recorded at least ten times. The chain joins TRBV29-1 to TRBJ2-3, with TRBD2 as a possible D gene (6 bases). The germline CDR1 and CDR2 sequences are SQVTM and ANQGSEA. The CDR3 sequence is 14 residues long. The V end lost 2 bases, the J end lost 4 bases, and 13 bases lay between the germline ends. The CDR3, as DNA: TGCAGCGTTGAAAGGCGGGGCTGGGCAGATACGCAGTATTTT. Translating gives CSVERRGWADTQYF.

This clonotype was picked up many times. The chain combines TRBV27 with TRBJ2-7; D is perhaps TRBD1 or TRBD2 (5 bases each). CDR3 length: 13 residues. CDR1 is MNHEY and CDR2 is SMNVEV in the germline V gene (reference sequence). The V and J ends lost 5 bases and 5 bases respectively, with 13 bases between them. Here the CDR3 DNA reads TGTGCCAGCAGTCTAGCAGGGCCCCACGAGCAGTACTTC. Amino acids: CASSLAGPHEQYF.

The chain couples TRBV5-6 to TRBJ2-7; a weak D match, TRBD1 (6 bases). CDR1 and CDR2 (germline): SGHDT, YYEEEE. V lost 4 bases to trimming and J lost 2 bases, with 13 bases between them. The CDR3 has 14 amino acids. The CDR3 sequence: CASSVGQTTYEQYF. The CDR3 nucleotides are TGTGCCAGCAGCGTCGGACAGACCACCTACGAGCAGTACTTC. The entire variable domain, with the rest obtained from reference TRBV5-6 and TRBJ2-7, is as follows: DAGVTQSPTHLIKTRGQQVTLRCSPKSGHDTVSWYQQALGQGPQFIFQYYEEEERQRGNFPDRFSGHQFPNYSSELNVNALLLGDSALYLCASSVGQTTYEQYFGPGTRLTVT.

The chain employs TRBV7-9 and TRBJ2-1; D tentatively fits TRBD1 or TRBD2 (5 bases each). V dropped 5 bases and J dropped 13 bases, with 15 bases sitting between them. Looked up from germline, CDR1 is SEHNR and CDR2 is FQNEAQ (reference sequence). The CDR3 runs 12 residues. The CDR3 here is CASSPGTLDQFF. The CDR3 nucleotides read TGTGCCAGCAGCCCCGGGACCCTCGACCAGTTCTTC.

This clonotype was observed at least ten times. The genes are TRBV28 and TRBJ2-3; D uncertain. V was cut by 2 bases and J by 2 bases, with 8 bases left in between. CDR3 length: 14 amino acids. Germline CDR1 MDHEN, CDR2 SYDVKM. CDR3 nucleotide sequence: TGTGCCAGCAGTTTAGGCGGAGACACAGATACGCAGTATTTT. This codes for CASSLGGDTDTQYF.

This clonotype has a count of ten or more. The V call is TRBV5-1, the J call TRBJ2-4; 10 bases agree with TRBD2. Losses at the gene ends were 3 bases for V and 2 bases for J; bases not matched to a gene: 5. Germline V gene lookup returns CDR1 SGHRS and CDR2 YFSETQ. This CDR3 region has 16 residues. The CDR3 reads CASSWRSGRPKNIQYF. The CDR3, as DNA: TGCGCCAGCAGCTGGCGTAGCGGGAGGCCCAAAAACATTCAGTACTTC.

J is TRBJ1-2 and V is TRBV5-1; 8 nucleotides agree with TRBD1. V lost 3 bases to trimming and J lost 3 bases; unmatched junction nucleotides: 7. The germline V gene encodes CDR1 SGHRS and CDR2 YFSETQ. This CDR3 is built from 15 residues. CDR3 nucleotides: TGCGCCAGCAGCTCCCGACAGGGGAGGGACTATGGCTACACCTTC. Residues: CASSSRQGRDYGYTF.

This clonotype has ten or more counts. The rearrangement uses TRBV5-6 and TRBJ2-4; perhaps D is TRBD1 or TRBD2 (5 bases each). The germline V gene has CDR1 SGHDT and CDR2 YYEEEE. This CDR3 is 12 amino acids long. V shed 3 bases and J shed 9 bases, with 10 bases lying between them. CDR3 residues: CASSWGNSIQYF. DNA of the CDR3: TGTGCCAGCAGCTGGGGGAATAGCATTCAGTACTTC.

Concerning this clonotype itself: A much bigger clone sits one base away, suggesting this may be a read error. No conserved phenylalanine or tryptophan ends this CDR3, so it is likely a read error. The chain combines TRBV7-2 with TRBJ2-3, with TRBD2 identical over 8 bases. V trimming: 1 base; J trimming: 4 bases; junction bases outside the gene matches: 10. Germline loops: CDR1 SGHTA, CDR2 FQGNSA. CDR3 size: 17 residues. Here the CDR3 DNA reads TGTGCCAGCAGCTTAGTTGGGGCGGGAGGAGGCCCAGATACGCAGTATTGT. Translated: CASSLVGAGGGPDTQYC.

In its sample, this clonotype was seen a few times. V and J are TRBV7-2 and TRBJ2-3, with 8 bases aligning to TRBD2. The germline gives CDR1 SGHTA, CDR2 FQGNSA. The V segment lost 2 bases and the J segment 0 bases; nucleotides outside the gene matches: 4. The CDR3 runs to 16 residues. CDR3 coding DNA: TGTGCCAGCAGCTTAATGCCTAGCGGGAGCACAGATACGCAGTATTTT. It translates to CASSLMPSGSTDTQYF.

The sample holds many counts of this clonotype. V gene TRBV20-1 combines with J gene TRBJ1-3; possible D gene TRBD1, 5 bases. Per germline, CDR1 DFQATT and CDR2 SNEGSKA (reference sequence). V gave up 3 bases and J gave up 8 bases, with 14 bases separating them. This CDR3 comprises 13 residues. CDR3 nucleotide sequence: TGCAGTGCTAGGTACCAGGGAATAGACACCATATATTTT. Translating gives CSARYQGIDTIYF.

In its sample, this clonotype was seen a few times. V usage is TRBV29-1 and J usage is TRBJ2-2, with a tentative D call TRBD1 (5 bases). V was pared by 4 bases and J by 0 bases, with 9 bases between. Per the germline V gene, CDR1 is SQVTM and CDR2 is ANQGSEA. There are 14 residues in the CDR3. The CDR3 loop is CSVVPGSNTGELFF. The CDR3 DNA is TGCAGCGTTGTTCCAGGGTCGAACACCGGGGAGCTGTTTTTT.

The chain recombines TRBV3-1 with TRBJ1-2; tentative D call: TRBD1 (5 bases). V was shortened by 0 bases and J by 2 bases, with 10 bases between the two germline ends. The CDR3 loop spans 15 amino acids. Germline-derived CDR1 and CDR2 are LGHDT and YNNKEL (reference sequence). The CDR3 sequence is CASSQEGPGNYGYTF. The CDR3 region has the DNA TGTGCCAGCAGCCAAGAGGGACCAGGCAACTATGGCTACACCTTC.

The J gene is TRBJ1-3, the V gene TRBV6-2 or TRBV6-3; unclear D gene. The V gene lost 8 bases and the J gene lost 0 bases, with 8 bases spanning the gap. The CDR3 covers 13 residues. Germline-derived CDR1 and CDR2 are MNHEY and SVGEGT. In DNA, the CDR3 is TGTGCCAGCGCCGCCAGCTCTGGAAACACCATATATTTT. Protein sequence: CASAASSGNTIYF.

The table lists this clonotype with many counts. This sequence joins TRBV11-2 and TRBJ2-2; 9 nucleotides align to TRBD1. In germline, CDR1 is SGHAT, CDR2 FQNNGV. Losses at the gene ends were 3 bases for V and 4 bases for J; bases not matched to a gene: 3. CDR3 length: 15 residues. Here the CDR3 DNA reads TGTGCCAGCAGCTTGATGACAGGGGGCACCGGGGAGCTGTTTTTT. Translation: CASSLMTGGTGELFF.